The 2 T cell receptor beta chains below were found in one sample sequenced in a study of T cell changes during pregnancy in multiple sclerosis. TCRdb's table, derived via immunoSEQ multiplex PCR, lists solely in-frame clones and lacks some. The profile covers 20,000 to 25,000 clones, with approximately 86% appearing a single time and about 1.1% taken by the ten largest. The material sequenced was CD4+ T cells from peripheral blood mononuclear cells, taken in the first trimester of pregnancy. All receptors come from a female donor in good health, enrolled as a control in a pregnancy study.

V gene TRBV6-5 combines with J gene TRBJ1-2; unclear D gene. The germline gives CDR1 MNHEY, CDR2 SVGAGI. The V gene lost 6 bases and the J gene lost 7 bases, with 9 bases spanning the gap. This CDR3 is 11 amino acids long. The CDR3 sequence is CASRGFGGYTF. For the CDR3, the DNA is TGTGCCAGCAGGGGCTTTGGTGGCTACACCTTC.

The V gene is TRBV6-1, the J gene TRBJ2-7; perhaps TRBD2 as D (6 bases). The V and J ends lost 4 bases and 0 bases respectively, with 19 bases between them. Germline V CDR1 and CDR2: MNHNS, SASEGT. The CDR3 has 17 residues. In DNA form, the CDR3 reads TGTGCCAGCAGTGTGGGGGGTATGGCAGGGCACTCCTACGAGCAGTACTTC. It yields the protein CASSVGGMAGHSYEQYF.